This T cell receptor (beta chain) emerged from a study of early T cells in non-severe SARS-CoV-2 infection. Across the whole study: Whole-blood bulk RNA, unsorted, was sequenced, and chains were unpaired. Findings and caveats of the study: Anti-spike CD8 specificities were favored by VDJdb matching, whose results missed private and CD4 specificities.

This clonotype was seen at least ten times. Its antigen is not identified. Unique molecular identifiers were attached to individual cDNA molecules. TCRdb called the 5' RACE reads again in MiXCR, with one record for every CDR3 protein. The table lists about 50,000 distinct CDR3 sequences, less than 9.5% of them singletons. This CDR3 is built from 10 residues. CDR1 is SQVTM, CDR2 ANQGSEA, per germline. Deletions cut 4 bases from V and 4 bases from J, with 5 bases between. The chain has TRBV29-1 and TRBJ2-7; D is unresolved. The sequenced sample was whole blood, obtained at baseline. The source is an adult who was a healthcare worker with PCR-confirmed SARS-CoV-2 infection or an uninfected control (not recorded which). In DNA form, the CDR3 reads TGCAGCGTTGGGGATTACGAGCAGTACTTC. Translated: CSVGDYEQYF.